A selection of T cell receptor beta chains follows, all from one sample in a study of T cells in Graves' hyperthyroidism and ophthalmopathy. TCRdb called the multiplex PCR reads again in MiXCR, with one record for every CDR3 protein. This table holds about 300,000 distinct CDR3 sequences, 25% to 30% found once. The sample taken for sequencing was blood. Source of these receptors: a man aged 40-55 years with Graves' hyperthyroidism that later progressed to Graves' ophthalmopathy. CDR3s leave out the opening cysteine and the closing phenylalanine or tryptophan. Size values are once, few and many counts, or a class for expanded clones, and some rows have none.

cdr3_length: 13; clone_size: NA; v_call: TRBV12-3/TRBV12-4; cdr3_aa: ASRTGTSNTGELF
cdr3_length: 11; clone_size: many; v_call: TRBV2; cdr3_aa: ASSGGTAREQY
cdr3_length: 12; clone_size: NA; v_call: TRBV7-8; cdr3_aa: ASSFSVTPGELF
cdr3_length: 11; clone_size: NA; v_call: TRBV12-3/TRBV12-4; cdr3_aa: ASSLDPQIKAF
cdr3_length: 13; clone_size: many; v_call: TRBV12-3/TRBV12-4; cdr3_aa: ASSLSGRVSTEAF
cdr3_length: 11; clone_size: many; v_call: TRBV28; cdr3_aa: AIGQTLWYGYT
cdr3_length: 12; clone_size: many; v_call: TRBV5-1; cdr3_aa: ASSLGQQTYEQY
cdr3_length: 12; clone_size: NA; v_call: TRBV20-1; cdr3_aa: SAIYRAQGDGYT
cdr3_length: 14; clone_size: few; v_call: TRBV15; cdr3_aa: ATSRDRGGPYQPQH
cdr3_length: 11; clone_size: many; v_call: TRBV19; cdr3_aa: ASAGTGVYEQY
cdr3_length: 10; clone_size: few; v_call: TRBV6-5; cdr3_aa: ASSSQGARAF
cdr3_length: 12; clone_size: many; v_call: TRBV11-2; cdr3_aa: ASSADWNTGELF
cdr3_length: 13; clone_size: NA; v_call: TRBV12-3/TRBV12-4; cdr3_aa: ASRKRQGNTDTQY
cdr3_length: 11; clone_size: many; v_call: TRBV30; cdr3_aa: AWAKQVQETQY
cdr3_length: 15; clone_size: many; v_call: TRBV20-1; cdr3_aa: SARDSGKREGGETQY
cdr3_length: 13; clone_size: NA; v_call: TRBV6-2/TRBV6-3; cdr3_aa: ASSYPGAVNTEAF
cdr3_length: 14; clone_size: many; v_call: TRBV19; cdr3_aa: ASSDRGPYSNQPQH
cdr3_length: 13; clone_size: NA; v_call: TRBV20-1; cdr3_aa: SATPGLAKTYEQY
cdr3_length: 15; clone_size: many; v_call: TRBV5-1; cdr3_aa: ASSWTSGGPGTGELF
cdr3_length: 10; clone_size: once; v_call: TRBV28; cdr3_aa: AITGSNQPQH
cdr3_length: 13; clone_size: NA; v_call: TRBV6-5; cdr3_aa: ASSSPVLGHTEAF
cdr3_length: 11; clone_size: many; v_call: TRBV12-3/TRBV12-4; cdr3_aa: ASRSTGDETQY
cdr3_length: 11; clone_size: NA; v_call: TRBV19; cdr3_aa: ASVGTGDHEQY
cdr3_length: 14; clone_size: many; v_call: TRBV15; cdr3_aa: ATSRDSLSVAGELF
cdr3_length: 12; clone_size: many; v_call: TRBV27; cdr3_aa: ASSRGQPNTEAF